These 22 T cell receptor beta chains were all obtained from the same sample, sequenced in a study of shared clonotypes between healthy human individuals. Data came from immunoSEQ multiplex PCR; TCRdb stores just in-frame clones and leaves some out. The data hold a few million clones, with 95% observed a single time. Sequenced: naive CD4+ T cells sorted from blood. Regarding subset: CD45RA+ positively selected. Source of these receptors: a man between 18 and 29 years old in good health.

This clone appeared once. The chain has TRBV7-8 and TRBJ2-2; 9 bases are a match to TRBD1. CDR3 length: 17 amino acids. With 5 bases clipped from V and 5 bases from J, the junction kept 12 bases outside the gene matches. Germline assignment: CDR1 SGHVS and CDR2 FQNEAQ. The CDR3, as DNA: TGTGCCAGCAGCGCGCCACGGACAGGGGTGCGGACCGGGGAGCTGTTTTTT. Amino acid sequence: CASSAPRTGVRTGELFF.

This clone was seen a single time. This chain uses TRBV5-1 with TRBJ2-7, with 11 bases aligning to TRBD2. The CDR3 covers 17 residues. From germline, CDR1 is SGHRS and CDR2 YFSETQ. J lost 2 bases, V lost 0 bases, and 7 bases had no gene match. CDR3 amino acids: CASSLAGGLADPYEQYF. The CDR3 region has the DNA TGCGCCAGCAGCTTGGCCGGGGGACTAGCGGACCCCTACGAGCAGTACTTC.

J is TRBJ1-3 and V is TRBV11-2; D ambiguous. This CDR3 region has 14 residues. CDR1 and CDR2 from the germline V gene are SGHAT and FQNNGV. Trimming stripped 5 bases from V and 6 bases from J, with 14 bases between. CDR3 sequence: CASSPWAKANTIYF. In DNA, the CDR3 is TGTGCCAGCAGCCCTTGGGCCAAGGCAAACACCATATATTTT.

The chain combines TRBV29-1 with TRBJ2-1, with D perhaps TRBD2 (6 bases). CDR1 is SQVTM, CDR2 ANQGSEA, per germline. This CDR3 contains 13 residues. The ends were cut back, 5 bases at V and 12 bases at J, with 20 bases in the middle. The CDR3 nucleotides read TGCAGCGTTCGTGGAGGGTCCCCCAAACCGCAGTTCTTC. Residues: CSVRGGSPKPQFF.

The chain recombines TRBV10-1 with TRBJ1-2; 12 bases match TRBD1. V was clipped by 4 bases and J by 4 bases; unmatched bases: 16. The CDR3 covers 19 residues. Germline CDR1 and CDR2: WNHNN and SYGVQD (reference sequence). The CDR3 DNA reads TGCGCCAGCAGTGCCCATATACCGGGACAGGGGGCAGATCGCTATGGCTACACCTTC. Translated, it gives CASSAHIPGQGADRYGYTF.

The rearrangement uses TRBV5-4 and TRBJ1-1; 8 positions match TRBD1. With V trimmed by 3 bases and J by 5 bases, 6 bases remained unmatched. The CDR3 totals 14 residues. The germline gives CDR1 SGHNT, CDR2 YYREEE (reference sequence). Here the CDR3 reads CASSSMDRVTEAFF. The CDR3 DNA is TGTGCCAGCAGCTCGATGGACAGGGTGACTGAAGCTTTCTTT.

V gene TRBV2 combines with J gene TRBJ1-5; TRBD1 might be the D (6 bases). The CDR3 has 15 residues. Germline V gives CDR1 SNHLY, CDR2 FYNNEI. The ends were cut back, 6 bases at V and 0 bases at J, with 12 bases in the middle. CDR3 DNA sequence: TGTGCCAGCAGCCGGGACACTTATAGCAATCAGCCCCAGCATTTT. This encodes CASSRDTYSNQPQHF.

The J gene is TRBJ2-7, the V gene TRBV29-1, with D uncertain. The CDR3 runs 11 residues. Germline V gene data show CDR1 as SQVTM and CDR2 as ANQGSEA. V shed 6 bases and J shed 5 bases, with 11 bases lying between them. The CDR3: CSVTHLNEQYF. For the CDR3, the DNA is TGCAGCGTAACCCACCTTAACGAGCAGTACTTC.

The chain combines TRBV7-9 with TRBJ2-1; D is uncertain. This CDR3 has 13 amino acids. In germline, CDR1 is SEHNR, CDR2 FQNEAQ (reference sequence). Between the trimmed V and J ends, which lost 11 bases and 4 bases, there was a span of 15 bases. CDR3 in DNA: TGTGCCTGCCAGGAAGTACAGTACAATGAGCAGTTCTTC. It translates to CACQEVQYNEQFF.

The V gene is TRBV10-3, the J gene TRBJ1-5; 7 nucleotides agree with TRBD1. Trimming at V came to 4 bases and at J to 4 bases, leaving 7 bases not matched to a gene. CDR3 length: 15 amino acids. The germline V gene encodes CDR1 ENHRY and CDR2 SYGVKD. CDR3 amino acids: CAISVGTESNQPQHF. The CDR3 region has the DNA TGTGCCATCAGTGTAGGGACAGAGTCTAATCAGCCCCAGCATTTT.

The rearrangement uses TRBV21-1 and TRBJ2-5; the tabulated D call, TRBD2, remains unverified against the DNA. TRBV21-1 is deemed a pseudogene. The CDR3 runs to 13 residues. This CDR3 is CASSKRREETQYF. DNA for the CDR3: TGTGCCAGCAGCAAGAGGAGGGAAGAGACCCAGTACTTC.

The CDR3 DNA sequence: TGTGCCAGCAGGCGTGGGACTCCCGGCTCCTACGAGCAGTACTTC. Its protein product is CASRRGTPGSYEQYF. The V call is TRBV6-5, the J call TRBJ2-7; D possibly corresponds to TRBD2 (6 bases). The CDR3 runs to 15 residues. Trimming left V 6 bases short and J 0 bases short, with 15 bases between. Looked up from germline, CDR1 is MNHEY and CDR2 is SVGAGI.

J is TRBJ2-1 and V is TRBV6-5; D tentatively fits TRBD1 or TRBD2 (5 bases each). Germline V gene lookup returns CDR1 MNHEY and CDR2 SVGAGI. The CDR3 extends over 15 amino acids. V lost 6 bases to trimming and J lost 4 bases, with 16 bases between them. The CDR3 reads CASRLGRTLYNEQFF. CDR3 sequence (DNA): TGTGCCAGCAGGCTGGGACGGACATTATACAATGAGCAGTTCTTC.

This chain connects TRBV6-1 to TRBJ2-1; 11 positions agree with TRBD2. Germline CDR1 reads MNHNS; CDR2 reads SASEGT. This CDR3 is 17 amino acids long. J lost 3 bases, V lost 3 bases, and 7 bases had no gene match. The chain's CDR3 is CASSDRASGRYYNEQFF. CDR3 in DNA: TGTGCCAGCAGTGACAGGGCTAGCGGGAGGTACTACAATGAGCAGTTCTTC.

This clone was recorded only once. J is TRBJ1-3 and V is TRBV18; 10 bases match TRBD1. There are 16 residues in the CDR3. J lost 4 bases, V lost 5 bases, and 8 bases had no gene match. Germline loops: CDR1 KGHSH, CDR2 LQKENI. The CDR3 loop is CASSTTGTGDGNTIYF. The CDR3 nucleotides are TGTGCCAGCTCAACAACTGGGACAGGGGACGGAAACACCATATATTTT.

The J gene is TRBJ1-2, the V gene TRBV5-1; possibly TRBD1 for D (6 bases). Germline V gives CDR1 SGHRS, CDR2 YFSETQ. This CDR3 spans 13 amino acids. V lost 5 bases and J lost 4, with 12 bases in between. CDR3 nucleotides: TGCGCCAGCAGGGCCGGGGGCGGCTATGGCTACACCTTC. It translates to CASRAGGGYGYTF. The full variable domain, rest sourced from reference TRBV5-1 and TRBJ1-2, is KAGVTQTPRYLIKTRGQQVTLSCSPISGHRSVSWYQQTPGQGLQFLFEYFSETQRNKGNFPGRFSGRQFSNSRSEMNVSTLELGDSALYLCASRAGGGYGYTFGSGTRLTVV.

The genes are TRBV6-5 and TRBJ2-1, with TRBD2 identical over 10 bases. V was pared by 2 bases and J by 6 bases, with 4 bases of the junction left unmatched. This CDR3 region has 15 residues. Germline CDR1 reads MNHEY; CDR2 reads SVGAGI. The CDR3 region has the DNA TGTGCCAGCAGTTACGAGACTAGCGGGCGCAATGAGCAGTTCTTC. This codes for CASSYETSGRNEQFF.

On this clone: An end of the junction differs from the germline gene, which may be a read error. The gene calls are TRBV6-6 and TRBJ1-5, with D maybe TRBD1 (5 bases). Germline CDR1 and CDR2: MNHNY and SVGAGI (reference sequence). This CDR3 has 12 amino acids. CDR3 sequence (DNA): TGTGCCTGCAGGGACGGCAATCAGCCCCAGCATTTT. It specifies CACRDGNQPQHF.

This clone was detected once. Other nucleotide sequences from this sample produce the same CDR3. V and J are TRBV9 and TRBJ2-5; D is ambiguous. V was trimmed by 0 bases and J by 1 base, leaving 7 bases between them. The CDR3 totals 14 residues. The germline V gene encodes CDR1 SGDLS and CDR2 YYNGEE. CDR3 protein: CASSVEGTQETQYF. Written as DNA, the CDR3 is TGTGCCAGCAGCGTAGAGGGAACCCAAGAGACCCAGTACTTC.

A note on this clone: Other DNA sequences from this sample encode an identical CDR3 as well. The chain carries TRBV9 and TRBJ2-2; 7 positions match TRBD1. This CDR3 is 14 amino acids long. CDR1 is SGDLS and CDR2 is YYNGEE in the germline V gene. With 6 bases clipped from V and 1 base from J, the junction kept 3 bases outside the gene matches. The DNA of the CDR3 is TGTGCCAGCACTAGGACAGGGAACACCGGGGAGCTGTTTTTT. Its translation is CASTRTGNTGELFF.

In the case of this clone: The same CDR3 is also encoded by other DNA sequences in this sample. V and J are TRBV5-1 and TRBJ1-1; 7 bases match TRBD1. The CDR3 is 13 amino acids. J gave up 3 bases and V 4 bases, and 3 bases lay outside the gene matches. The germline V gene encodes CDR1 SGHRS and CDR2 YFSETQ. The CDR3 spells CASSGTGDTEAFF. CDR3 nucleotide sequence: TGCGCCAGCAGCGGAACAGGGGACACTGAAGCTTTCTTT.

The CDR3 loop is CAWSRSGGPFF. CDR3 coding DNA: TGTGCCTGGAGTCGAAGCGGGGGTCCGTTCTTC. This chain joins TRBV30 and TRBJ2-1; 8 bases line up with TRBD2. CDR3 size: 11 residues. Germline lookup yields CDR1 GTSNPN and CDR2 SVGIG (reference sequence). V shed 2 bases, J shed 15 bases, and the junction held 6 bases outside the gene matches.